The 29 T cell receptor beta chains below were found in one sample sequenced in a study of Graves' ophthalmopathy and Graves' hyperthyroidism. RNA transcripts yielded amplified TCR beta CDR3 regions. After a first-round RT-PCR with HTBI primers, a second-round multiplex PCR was run. TCRdb fed the multiplex PCR reads into MiXCR, producing one record per CDR3 protein. The table includes about 380,000 distinct CDR3 sequences, approximately 15% detected once. The sample taken for sequencing was peripheral blood. The source is a woman between 18 and 29 years old with stable Graves' hyperthyroidism.

This clonotype was observed at least ten times. J is TRBJ2-7 and V is TRBV5-1; perhaps TRBD2 as D (7 bases). In germline, CDR1 is SGHRS, CDR2 YFSETQ. V was cut by 4 bases and J by 2 bases, with 19 bases left in between. The CDR3 sequence is 16 residues long. In nucleotides, the CDR3 is TGCGCCAGCAGCGGGGAGCCCGGGGGGCCCACCTACGAGCAGTACTTC. The encoded protein is CASSGEPGGPTYEQYF. Using reference TRBV5-1 and TRBJ2-7 for the parts outside the CDR3, the full variable domain is KAGVTQTPRYLIKTRGQQVTLSCSPISGHRSVSWYQQTPGQGLQFLFEYFSETQRNKGNFPGRFSGRQFSNSRSEMNVSTLELGDSALYLCASSGEPGGPTYEQYFGPGTRLTVT.

This clonotype occurred many times. The chain has TRBV9 and TRBJ1-1; D remains unclear. Germline V CDR1 and CDR2: SGDLS, YYNGEE. V was pared by 0 bases and J by 0 bases, with 15 bases between. The CDR3 is made up of 17 amino acids. The CDR3 region is CASSVDVNSHLNTEAFF. The CDR3 bases are TGTGCCAGCAGCGTAGATGTAAACAGCCATTTGAACACTGAAGCTTTCTTT.

This clonotype was observed at least ten times. V gene TRBV6-5 combines with J gene TRBJ1-2; TRBD1 aligns across 8 bases. Per germline, CDR1 MNHEY and CDR2 SVGAGI. CDR3 length: 13 amino acids. The J segment lost 4 bases and the V segment lost 6 bases, leaving 4 bases of the junction unmatched. CDR3 sequence: CASRGDRIYGYTF. In DNA form, the CDR3 reads TGTGCCAGCAGAGGGGACAGGATCTATGGCTACACCTTC.

Ten or more counts support this clonotype. The chain links TRBV11-3 to TRBJ1-1; D not certain. The length of the CDR3 is 14 residues. Germline CDR1 SGHNT, CDR2 YENEEA. V lost 0 bases, J lost 4 bases, and 9 bases lay in between. CDR3 loop: CASSLDPSSTEAFF. In nucleotides, the CDR3 is TGTGCCAGCAGCTTAGATCCCTCGTCCACTGAAGCTTTCTTT.

V usage is TRBV5-5 and J usage is TRBJ1-5, with unresolved D. The CDR3 has 15 amino acids. Germline CDR1 reads SGHKS; CDR2 reads YYEKEE (reference sequence). The V end lost 3 bases, the J end lost 1 base, and 11 bases lay between the germline ends. The CDR3 loop reads CASSSVLGSNQPQHF. Here the CDR3 DNA reads TGTGCCAGCAGCTCGGTGCTGGGGAGCAATCAGCCCCAGCATTTT.

This clonotype was seen many times. This chain joins TRBV19 and TRBJ2-6; 11 bases map to TRBD1. Per the germline V gene, CDR1 is LNHDA and CDR2 is SQIVND (reference sequence). Losses at the gene ends were 5 bases for V and 0 bases for J; bases not matched to a gene: 3. This CDR3 is 17 amino acids long. The CDR3 DNA reads as TGTGCCAGTAGTCCCGGGACAGGGGGCTCTGGGGCCAACGTCCTGACTTTC. Translating it yields CASSPGTGGSGANVLTF.

In regard to this clonotype: With a much larger clone just one base away, this may be a read error. This chain links TRBV7-9 with TRBJ1-2; D perhaps matches TRBD1 (6 bases). The CDR3 has 14 residues. Between the trimmed V and J ends, which lost 2 bases and 2 bases, there was a span of 9 bases. CDR1 is SEHNR, CDR2 FQNEAQ, per germline (reference sequence). CDR3: CASSLQGSNYGYTF. In DNA form, the CDR3 reads TGTGCCAGCAGCTTACAGGGGTCCAACTATGGCTACACCTTC.

This clonotype has only a few counts. CDR3 protein: CASSPGGRNYGYTF. Here the CDR3 DNA reads TGTGCCAGCAGCCCTGGGGGACGGAACTATGGCTACACCTTC. The chain joins TRBV9 to TRBJ1-2, with a tentative D call TRBD1 (5 bases). The germline V and J ends were trimmed by 4 bases and 2 bases, with 12 bases remaining between them. This CDR3 comprises 14 residues. Germline CDR1 SGDLS, CDR2 YYNGEE.

This clonotype showed up many times. V usage is TRBV6-1 and J usage is TRBJ2-4, with D unclear. The CDR3 loop spans 15 amino acids. Germline CDR1 reads MNHNS; CDR2 reads SASEGT. Trimming removed 4 bases from V and 0 bases from J, with 10 bases in between. The CDR3 sequence is CASSGADLAKNIQYF. As DNA, the CDR3 is TGTGCCAGCAGTGGTGCGGACCTAGCCAAAAACATTCAGTACTTC.

This clonotype was counted ten times or more. The V gene is TRBV6-1, the J gene TRBJ1-5; D might be TRBD1 (6 bases). Trimming stripped 8 bases from V and 5 bases from J, with 19 bases between. The germline V gene has CDR1 MNHNS and CDR2 SASEGT. CDR3 length equals 15 residues. The CDR3 here is CASRELTGYYQPQHF. CDR3 sequence (DNA): TGTGCCAGCCGCGAGTTGACAGGTTATTATCAGCCCCAGCATTTT.

CDR3 sequence reads: CSARLSAFF. CDR3 nucleotide sequence: TGCAGTGCTAGATTATCAGCTTTCTTT. The chain joins TRBV20-1 to TRBJ1-1; unclear D gene. The CDR3 covers 9 residues. CDR1 DFQATT and CDR2 SNEGSKA come from the germline V gene (reference sequence). The V end was cut by 2 bases, the J end by 10 bases, with 5 bases between.

The chain combines TRBV9 with TRBJ2-5; D call uncertain. V lost 1 base to trimming and J lost 5 bases, with 12 bases between them. The CDR3 sequence is 14 residues long. Germline CDR1 reads SGDLS; CDR2 reads YYNGEE. This CDR3 reads CASSVSHRPETQYF. The CDR3, as DNA: TGTGCCAGCAGCGTATCCCACCGTCCGGAGACCCAGTACTTC.

At least ten counts were recorded for this clonotype. The V and J genes are TRBV27 and TRBJ2-7; 7 bases agree with TRBD1. After removal of 5 bases from V and 5 bases from J, the junction contained 12 bases not matched to a gene. This CDR3 has 15 residues. The V gene's germline CDR1 is MNHEY and CDR2 SMNVEV (reference sequence). This chain's CDR3 is CASSPPGQRGNEQYF. CDR3 in DNA: TGTGCCAGCAGTCCCCCGGGACAGAGGGGGAACGAGCAGTACTTC.

The table lists this clonotype with many counts. One end of the junction is discordant with germline, which a read error may explain. This sequence joins TRBV19 and TRBJ2-5, with D possibly being TRBD1 (6 bases). CDR1 and CDR2 from the germline V gene are LNHDA and SQIVND (reference sequence). This CDR3 is built from 16 residues. Here the CDR3 DNA reads TGTGCCAGTAGTATCAACCCGGGACACCGGGCGGAGACCCAGTGCTTC. This sequence encodes CASSINPGHRAETQCF.

This clonotype was counted ten times or more. The gene calls are TRBV7-9 and TRBJ2-7; 7 bases match TRBD1. Germline trimming cut 2 bases from V and 7 bases from J; bases unmatched to any gene: 11. There are 15 residues in the CDR3. Germline values: CDR1 SEHNR, CDR2 FQNEAQ (reference sequence). The CDR3 DNA is TGTGCCAGCAGCTTAATAAGGGGGCCGACGGAGGAGCAGTACTTC. Translated, it gives CASSLIRGPTEEQYF.

This clonotype was counted only a few times. The rearrangement links TRBV12-3 or TRBV12-4 to TRBJ1-1; D uncertain. V lost 2 bases and J 7 bases, leaving 11 bases between the germline ends. This CDR3 region has 13 residues. In DNA, the CDR3 is TGTGCCAGCAGTTTACTGGCCGGCCATGAAGCTTTCTTT. This encodes CASSLLAGHEAFF.

This clonotype was observed many times. V is TRBV24-1 and J is TRBJ1-5; D not resolved. Germline CDR1 KGHDR, CDR2 SFDVKD. This CDR3 spans 15 amino acids. V lost 3 bases to trimming and J lost 4 bases, with 12 bases between them. CDR3 residues: CATSDRVGGNQPQHF. CDR3 nucleotide sequence: TGTGCCACCAGTGATCGTGTAGGTGGGAATCAGCCCCAGCATTTT.

This clonotype was seen a handful of times. This chain uses TRBV27 with TRBJ1-5, with TRBD1 identical over 7 bases. This CDR3 has 15 residues. Germline lookup yields CDR1 MNHEY and CDR2 SMNVEV (reference sequence). The V segment lost 5 bases and the J segment 6 bases; nucleotides outside the gene matches: 10. Here the CDR3 DNA reads TGTGCCAGCAGTCGTGAGGGGGCCGTCGGTCAGCCCCAGCATTTT. It is translated as CASSREGAVGQPQHF.

This clonotype was found many times. The CDR3 bases are TGTGCCAGCATCCATAGTCGACGCCATGGGGCCAGGGGGGAGCTGTTTTTT. Translated: CASIHSRRHGARGELFF. The chain employs TRBV6-2 or TRBV6-3 and TRBJ2-2; a weak D match, TRBD1 (5 bases). V was pared by 7 bases and J by 8 bases, with 26 bases between. The CDR3 extends over 17 amino acids. Germline assignment: CDR1 MNHEY and CDR2 SVGEGT.

Comments on this clonotype: A much larger clonotype is one base distant, so this may be a read error. The rearrangement joins TRBV15 to TRBJ1-3; the D gene is possibly TRBD1 (6 bases). Trimming pared 8 bases from V and 8 bases from J, leaving 22 bases between. CDR1 LNHNV and CDR2 YYDKDF come from the germline V gene (reference sequence). This CDR3 comprises 15 residues. The CDR3 bases are TGTGCCACCTGCATTTCCCGGAACAGGGAGGACACCATATATTTT. Residues: CATCISRNREDTIYF.

In this sample, this clonotype turned up many times. The chain is built from TRBV12-3 or TRBV12-4 and TRBJ1-3; D may be TRBD1 (5 bases). The ends were cut back, 7 bases at V and 0 bases at J, with 13 bases in the middle. The CDR3 extends over 15 amino acids. The CDR3 protein is CASIPRDPSGNTIYF. In nucleotides, the CDR3 is TGTGCCAGCATCCCCAGGGACCCCTCTGGAAACACCATATATTTT.

This clonotype was detected ten times or more. The J gene is TRBJ2-5, the V gene TRBV13; 9 positions agree with TRBD2. V shed 5 bases, J shed 3 bases, and the junction held 10 bases outside the gene matches. The CDR3 contains 16 residues. The germline V gene encodes CDR1 PRHDT and CDR2 FYEKMQ (reference sequence). CDR3: CASSGRGLAGEETQYF. CDR3 DNA sequence: TGTGCCAGCAGCGGGAGAGGTTTAGCGGGGGAAGAGACCCAGTACTTC.

This clonotype was observed many times. The V and J genes are TRBV7-3 and TRBJ2-7; D might be TRBD1 (6 bases). The CDR3 has 13 residues. V lost 5 bases, J lost 10 bases, and 18 bases lay in between. CDR1 and CDR2 from the germline V gene are SGHTA and FQGTGA. This CDR3 reads CASSNDTGSLQYF. CDR3 coding DNA: TGTGCCAGCAGCAACGACACAGGGTCCCTCCAGTACTTC.

This clonotype was recorded many times. V gene TRBV19 combines with J gene TRBJ2-5, with 8 bases fitting TRBD1. CDR1 is LNHDA and CDR2 is SQIVND in the germline V gene (reference sequence). V lost 7 bases, J lost 1 base, and 2 bases stayed unmatched. This CDR3 contains 13 residues. CDR3 region: CASNTGGQETQYF. CDR3 sequence (DNA): TGTGCCAGTAATACAGGGGGCCAAGAGACCCAGTACTTC.

This clonotype was picked up a small number of times. The gene calls are TRBV27 and TRBJ2-5; no firm D call. Between the trimmed V and J ends, which lost 8 bases and 5 bases, there was a span of 15 bases. The CDR3 extends over 13 amino acids. In germline, CDR1 is MNHEY, CDR2 SMNVEV (reference sequence). CDR3 coding DNA: TGTGCCAGCTCCCAGCGCCCCGGGGAGACCCAGTACTTC. It codes for CASSQRPGETQYF.

This clonotype was found a few times. V is TRBV11-1 and J is TRBJ1-2; 8 bases line up with TRBD1. The CDR3 is 17 amino acids. The J segment lost 8 bases and the V segment lost 3 bases, leaving 17 bases of the junction unmatched. Germline values: CDR1 SGHAT, CDR2 FQDESV (reference sequence). The CDR3 bases are TGTGCCAGCAGCTTGGCACGCCTAACTCAGGGGGCGGGCGGCTACACCTTC. Translation: CASSLARLTQGAGGYTF. The full variable domain, completed using reference TRBV11-1 and TRBJ1-2, is EAEVAQSPRYKITEKSQAVAFWCDPISGHATLYWYRQILGQGPELLVQFQDESVVDDSQLPKDRFSAERLKGVDSTLKIQPAELGDSAMYLCASSLARLTQGAGGYTFGSGTRLTVV.

This clonotype was recorded many times. The V gene is TRBV20-1, the J gene TRBJ1-1; D call uncertain. The CDR3 spans 16 residues. The V end was cut by 1 base, the J end by 4 bases, with 19 bases between. Per the germline V gene, CDR1 is DFQATT and CDR2 is SNEGSKA (reference sequence). The CDR3 is CSARGRGLFRTTEAFF. As DNA, the CDR3 is TGCAGTGCTAGAGGACGAGGGCTTTTTAGGACCACTGAAGCTTTCTTT.

This clonotype was counted only a few times. One end of the junction varies from germline; a read error may be responsible. The rearrangement uses TRBV12-3 or TRBV12-4 and TRBJ2-3; 8 nucleotides match TRBD1. The CDR3 is 13 amino acids. In DNA form, the CDR3 reads TGTGCCCGCAGTTTCCTTCCGGACAGGGACGCATATTTT. Its protein product is CARSFLPDRDAYF.

This clonotype came up a few times. As DNA, the CDR3 is TGCGCCAGCAGCCAAGTCAAGTGGGGTACTCAGCCCCAGCATTTT. Residues: CASSQVKWGTQPQHF. The chain recombines TRBV4-1 with TRBJ1-5; D is unclear. The CDR3 is made up of 15 amino acids. V lost 1 base and J lost 6, with 13 bases in between. Germline CDR1 MGHRA, CDR2 YSYEKL.